Each of the 25 T cell receptor beta chains below was sequenced from the same sample in a study of shared clonotypes between healthy human individuals. Profiled with immunoSEQ multiplex PCR; TCRdb holds only in-frame clones, not every one. Of approximately 2,300,000 clones in the sample, roughly 90% are singletons; the top ten hold around 0.4%. Sequenced sample: naive CD4+ T cells from PBMCs. Subset described: CD45RA+ positively selected. These receptor sequences come from a man aged 18 to 29 in good health. Some clones in this sample may be carry-over from other donors' samples.

This clone was detected once. The chain is built from TRBV5-4 and TRBJ2-7; 7 bases are shared with TRBD1. The CDR3 totals 15 residues. Per germline, CDR1 SGHNT and CDR2 YYREEE (reference sequence). The J segment lost 2 bases and the V segment lost 2 bases, leaving 7 bases of the junction unmatched. The CDR3 reads CASSFSRQGAYEQYF. The CDR3 bases are TGTGCCAGCAGCTTCTCTCGACAGGGTGCCTACGAGCAGTACTTC.

A word on this clone: Different DNA sequences within this sample yield the same CDR3. The chain is built from TRBV7-3 and TRBJ2-2; D call uncertain. Per the germline V gene, CDR1 is SGHTA and CDR2 is FQGTGA. Trimming left V 4 bases short and J 0 bases short, with 9 bases between. This CDR3 has 15 amino acids. CDR3 loop: CASSSGTANTGELFF. The CDR3, as DNA: TGTGCCAGCAGCTCGGGCACCGCGAACACCGGGGAGCTGTTTTTT.

J is TRBJ2-1 and V is TRBV4-2; TRBD2 agrees at 10 bases. Trimming removed 4 bases from V and 9 bases from J; junction bases left unmatched: 6. The CDR3 contains 14 residues. In germline, CDR1 is LGHNA, CDR2 YNFKEQ. In DNA, the CDR3 is TGTGCCAGCAGCCTTGAGCGGGAGGGTGTTGAGCAGTTCTTC. Protein sequence: CASSLEREGVEQFF.

The chain joins TRBV2 to TRBJ1-4, with 7 bases that match TRBD1. The germline V gene has CDR1 SNHLY and CDR2 FYNNEI. The V gene end was trimmed by 8 bases and the J gene end by 4 bases; junction bases not matched to a gene: 7. CDR3 length: 14 residues. The CDR3 here is CASSLGTVNEKLFF. The CDR3 DNA follows: TGTGCCAGCTCCCTCGGGACAGTTAATGAAAAACTGTTTTTT.

This chain uses TRBV4-1 with TRBJ2-3; 11 nucleotides match TRBD2. With V trimmed by 2 bases and J by 2 bases, 9 bases remained unmatched. The CDR3 loop spans 18 amino acids. Germline values: CDR1 MGHRA, CDR2 YSYEKL. CDR3 DNA sequence: TGCGCCAGCAGCCAACAGGATCTAGCGGGGGGACACACAGATACGCAGTATTTT. It encodes CASSQQDLAGGHTDTQYF.

The CDR3 nucleotides are TGTGCCAGCAGCCAAGACTGGGACAGGGCCTCCGCAGATACGCAGTATTTT. It translates to CASSQDWDRASADTQYF. This chain connects TRBV4-2 to TRBJ2-3, with 9 nucleotides matching TRBD1. The ends lost 0 bases at V and 4 bases at J; junction bases unmatched: 8. Germline V gene lookup returns CDR1 LGHNA and CDR2 YNFKEQ. The CDR3 is 17 residues long.

The rearrangement uses TRBV11-1 and TRBJ2-1, with a possible D match to TRBD2 (6 bases). V was shortened by 5 bases and J by 4 bases, with 18 bases between the two germline ends. Per the germline V gene, CDR1 is SGHAT and CDR2 is FQDESV (reference sequence). There are 16 residues in the CDR3. CDR3 region: CASSTWRGRPYNEQFF. The DNA of the CDR3 is TGTGCCAGCAGCACCTGGCGGGGTAGGCCTTACAATGAGCAGTTCTTC. The full variable domain, completed using reference TRBV11-1 and TRBJ2-1, is EAEVAQSPRYKITEKSQAVAFWCDPISGHATLYWYRQILGQGPELLVQFQDESVVDDSQLPKDRFSAERLKGVDSTLKIQPAELGDSAMYLCASSTWRGRPYNEQFFGPGTRLTVL.

The chain couples TRBV7-9 to TRBJ1-2; TRBD1 matches at 7 bases. There are 15 residues in the CDR3. Germline CDR1 SEHNR, CDR2 FQNEAQ (reference sequence). With 5 bases clipped from V and 5 bases from J, the junction kept 11 bases outside the gene matches. The chain's CDR3 is CASSGQEKGAYGYTF. DNA for the CDR3: TGTGCCAGCAGCGGACAGGAAAAGGGGGCATATGGCTACACCTTC. Supplemented by reference TRBV7-9 and TRBJ1-2, the full variable domain reads DTGVSQNPRHKITKRGQNVTFRCDPISEHNRLYWYRQTLGQGPEFLTYFQNEAQLEKSRLLSDRFSAERPKGSFSTLEIQRTEQGDSAMYLCASSGQEKGAYGYTFGSGTRLTVV.

This clone was picked up one time. The chain links TRBV29-1 to TRBJ2-7; a weak D match, TRBD2 (5 bases). Germline V gives CDR1 SQVTM, CDR2 ANQGSEA. Trimming took off 7 bases at V and 2 bases at J, with 21 bases between the two ends. The CDR3 loop spans 15 amino acids. CDR3 sequence (DNA): TGCAGCGGCCTCACCCGAGTGGGAGCAGCCTACGAGCAGTACTTC. This gives the protein CSGLTRVGAAYEQYF.

As for this clone: Other nucleotide sequences from this sample produce the same CDR3. The chain employs TRBV28 and TRBJ2-6; unclear D gene. Looked up from germline, CDR1 is MDHEN and CDR2 is SYDVKM. Trimming took 2 bases from V and 0 from J, leaving 5 bases between them. The length of the CDR3 is 15 residues. The CDR3 coding sequence is TGTGCCAGCAGTTTACCAGGCTCTGGGGCCAACGTCCTGACTTTC. Its translation: CASSLPGSGANVLTF.

The CDR3 is CASSDSGLAGGQNTGELFF. In DNA form, the CDR3 reads TGTGCCAGCAGTGACTCTGGACTAGCGGGAGGACAAAACACCGGGGAGCTGTTTTTT. This chain uses TRBV6-4 with TRBJ2-2, with TRBD2 matching over 14 bases. Germline lookup yields CDR1 MRHNA and CDR2 SNTAGT. After removal of 0 bases from V and 2 bases from J, the junction contained 5 bases not matched to a gene. The CDR3 covers 19 residues.

V usage is TRBV2 and J usage is TRBJ2-3; 15 nucleotides align to TRBD2. V lost 6 bases to trimming and J lost 6 bases; unmatched junction nucleotides: 7. This CDR3 contains 16 residues. CDR1 is SNHLY, CDR2 FYNNEI, per germline. The chain's CDR3 is CASSEWTSGRGDTQYF. The CDR3 DNA is TGTGCCAGCAGCGAGTGGACTAGCGGGAGGGGGGATACGCAGTATTTT.

The rearrangement joins TRBV9 to TRBJ2-3; 7 bases agree with TRBD1. The CDR3 is 16 residues long. The J segment lost 4 bases and the V segment lost 3 bases, leaving 11 bases of the junction unmatched. In germline, CDR1 is SGDLS, CDR2 YYNGEE. CDR3 in amino acids: CASSAPTGASADTQYF. The DNA of the CDR3 is TGTGCCAGCAGCGCGCCCACAGGGGCGTCGGCAGATACGCAGTATTTT.

This chain uses TRBV15 with TRBJ1-2; 8 bases agree with TRBD1. Trimming took 3 bases from V and 8 from J; bases not matched to a gene: 8. Germline CDR1 is LNHNV and CDR2 is YYDKDF (reference sequence). This CDR3 spans 14 amino acids. CDR3 in amino acids: CATSRTTGQGGYTF. The CDR3 bases are TGTGCCACCAGCAGGACTACAGGACAGGGCGGCTACACCTTC.

This sequence joins TRBV29-1 and TRBJ2-5; D ambiguous. Looked up from germline, CDR1 is SQVTM and CDR2 is ANQGSEA. The CDR3 is made up of 12 amino acids. Trimming pared 4 bases from V and 4 bases from J, leaving 10 bases between. The CDR3 spells CSVVVGLETQYF. CDR3 nucleotides: TGCAGCGTTGTGGTCGGCTTAGAGACCCAGTACTTC. Combining the CDR3 with reference TRBV29-1 and TRBJ2-5 gives the whole variable domain SAVISQKPSRDICQRGTSLTIQCQVDSQVTMMFWYRQQPGQSLTLIATANQGSEATYESGFVIDKFPISRPNLTFSTLTVSNMSPEDSSIYLCSVVVGLETQYFGPGTRLLVL.

The chain employs TRBV29-1 and TRBJ1-2, with D perhaps TRBD1 (5 bases). Germline values: CDR1 SQVTM, CDR2 ANQGSEA. This CDR3 is 13 amino acids long. V was cut by 4 bases and J by 2 bases, with 11 bases left in between. The CDR3 bases are TGCAGCGTTGGGGCAGGGCAAAACTATGGCTACACCTTC. As protein: CSVGAGQNYGYTF.

The V and J genes are TRBV19 and TRBJ2-7, with 8 bases identical to TRBD1. Germline trimming cut 3 bases from V and 7 bases from J; bases unmatched to any gene: 5. The germline V gene has CDR1 LNHDA and CDR2 SQIVND (reference sequence). The CDR3 extends over 13 amino acids. CDR3 region: CASSIQGAWEQYF. CDR3 DNA: TGTGCCAGTAGTATCCAGGGGGCGTGGGAGCAGTACTTC.

The rearrangement joins TRBV6-4 to TRBJ2-3; D gene uncertain. Trimming removed 3 bases from V and 7 bases from J, with 8 bases in between. CDR1 MRHNA and CDR2 SNTAGT come from the germline V gene. The CDR3 has 12 amino acids. The chain's CDR3 is CASSESPHTQYF. The CDR3 DNA follows: TGTGCCAGCAGTGAATCTCCGCATACGCAGTATTTT.

V and J are TRBV10-1 and TRBJ2-7, with TRBD2 matching over 9 bases. Germline values: CDR1 WNHNN, CDR2 SYGVQD (reference sequence). This CDR3 has 14 residues. V was pared by 5 bases and J by 6 bases, with 8 bases of the junction left unmatched. The CDR3 is CASSLAGVPSEQYF. CDR3 DNA sequence: TGCGCCAGCAGTTTAGCGGGAGTTCCGAGCGAGCAGTACTTC.

The chain couples TRBV30 to TRBJ2-3; no clear D gene. This CDR3 has 15 residues. Germline V lookup: CDR1 GTSNPN, CDR2 SVGIG (reference sequence). V lost 1 base and J 0 bases, leaving 11 bases between the germline ends. The CDR3 DNA reads TGTGCCTGGAGTGGAGCACCCTCTAGCACAGATACGCAGTATTTT. Protein product: CAWSGAPSSTDTQYF.

Points on this clone: The same CDR3 arises from other DNA sequences in this sample as well. The genes are TRBV29-1 and TRBJ1-1; D perhaps matches TRBD1 (5 bases). This CDR3 region has 13 residues. Germline CDR1 SQVTM, CDR2 ANQGSEA. V shed 6 bases and J shed 0 bases, with 11 bases lying between them. The CDR3 protein is CSVEGRLNTEAFF. DNA of the CDR3: TGCAGCGTAGAGGGACGGCTGAACACTGAAGCTTTCTTT.

This clone appeared a single time. An end of the junction does not agree with germline; a read error may underlie this. The chain recombines TRBV4-2 with TRBJ2-2, with 11 bases that match TRBD2. The CDR3 is made up of 17 amino acids. CDR1 and CDR2 (germline): LGHNA, YNFKEQ. CDR3 amino acids: CASRQGGSGRVTGELFF. The CDR3 coding sequence is TGTGCCAGCAGGCAAGGTGGTAGCGGGAGGGTCACCGGGGAGCTGTTTTTT.

The V call is TRBV18, the J call TRBJ2-7; a possible D gene is TRBD1 (6 bases). This CDR3 region has 18 residues. The ends were cut back, 1 base at V and 0 bases at J, with 19 bases in the middle. Germline V gene data show CDR1 as KGHSH and CDR2 as LQKENI. CDR3 coding DNA: TGTGCCAGCTCACCACGAAGCAGCAGGGGTCCCACCTCCTACGAGCAGTACTTC. Translated: CASSPRSSRGPTSYEQYF.

The V gene is TRBV5-1, the J gene TRBJ2-5; 9 bases are shared with TRBD1. The assigned J gene may be wrong: the sequence end matches TRBJ2-7 better. The CDR3 is 15 residues long. The germline CDR1 and CDR2 sequences are SGHRS and YFSETQ. The chain's CDR3 is CASSPPGTGRYEQYF. The CDR3 DNA sequence: TGCGCCAGCAGCCCCCCCGGGACAGGGCGGTACGAGCAGTACTTC.

The chain links TRBV5-3 to TRBJ1-4; D is unresolved. TRBV5-3 falls under the ORF class, with uncertain function. The CDR3 covers 15 residues. V was pared by 1 base and J by 8 bases, with 15 bases between. In DNA, the CDR3 is TGTGCCAGAAGCTTGTTCTGGGCCCGGTGGGAAAAACTGTTTTTT. Amino acids: CARSLFWARWEKLFF.